The 23 T cell receptor beta chains below all came from one sample that was sequenced in a study of blood T cell repertoires in COVID-19. Libraries were prepared by immunoSEQ multiplex PCR; TCRdb keeps only in-frame clonotypes and omits some of them. The data hold hundreds of thousands of clones, with over 80% observed a single time. The source material was PBMCs or T cells enriched from blood (not recorded which). The receptors were gathered from a woman between 18 and 30 years old who had recovered from COVID-19.

The rearrangement links TRBV5-4 to TRBJ1-3; D is uncertain. The CDR3 contains 14 residues. The V gene's germline CDR1 is SGHNT and CDR2 YYREEE (reference sequence). The germline V and J ends were trimmed by 0 bases and 0 bases, with 4 bases remaining between them. The chain's CDR3 is CASSLDRSGNTIYF. CDR3 coding DNA: TGTGCCAGCAGCTTGGATCGCTCTGGAAACACCATATATTTT.

This rearrangement joins TRBV6-6 to TRBJ1-5, with 9 bases that match TRBD1. This CDR3 is 17 amino acids long. Germline CDR1 is MNHNY and CDR2 is SVGAGI (reference sequence). After removal of 5 bases from V and 2 bases from J, the junction contained 10 bases not matched to a gene. CDR3 nucleotide sequence: TGTGCCAGCAGTCGCCGAGCGGGACAGGGCGGCAATCAGCCCCAGCATTTT. Translating gives CASSRRAGQGGNQPQHF.

This rearrangement joins TRBV5-4 to TRBJ2-1, with 10 bases that match TRBD2. The CDR3 runs 17 residues. The V segment lost 4 bases and the J segment 6 bases; nucleotides outside the gene matches: 13. Germline V gene sequence: CDR1 SGHNT, CDR2 YYREEE (reference sequence). CDR3 DNA: TGTGCCAGCAGCCCGACAGCCCCTAGCGGGAGTACCAATGAGCAGTTCTTC. Protein: CASSPTAPSGSTNEQFF.

This clone was seen only once. The chain is built from TRBV4-1 and TRBJ1-1, with 7 bases matching TRBD1. With 1 base clipped from V and 4 bases from J, the junction kept 9 bases outside the gene matches. The CDR3 length is 16 residues. The V gene's germline CDR1 is MGHRA and CDR2 YSYEKL. DNA for the CDR3: TGCGCCAGCAGCCAAGTGACAGGGTCTAGGTTCACTGAAGCTTTCTTT. Residues: CASSQVTGSRFTEAFF.

This chain joins TRBV18 and TRBJ2-1, with D perhaps matching TRBD2 (6 bases). CDR1 KGHSH and CDR2 LQKENI come from the germline V gene. The CDR3 consists of 14 residues. With 6 bases removed from V and 7 bases from J, the gap between germline ends came to 16 bases. CDR3 sequence reads: CASSPWGTLNEQFF. The CDR3 nucleotides read TGTGCCAGCTCTCCCTGGGGGACTTTAAATGAGCAGTTCTTC.

In regard to this clone: Other DNA sequences in the same sample also yield this CDR3. The chain uses TRBV7-3 and TRBJ2-2, with unresolved D. The CDR3 length is 12 residues. V gave up 5 bases and J gave up 4 bases, with 5 bases separating them. From germline, CDR1 is SGHTA and CDR2 FQGTGA. CDR3 sequence (DNA): TGTGCCAGCAGCCCAGGCACCGGGGAGCTGTTTTTT. Translation: CASSPGTGELFF.

The rearrangement uses TRBV6-1 and TRBJ1-2; D uncertain. Germline V lookup: CDR1 MNHNS, CDR2 SASEGT. Trimming removed 2 bases at V and 11 bases at J, with 15 bases between. The CDR3 consists of 13 residues. The CDR3 DNA reads as TGTGCCAGCAGTGAACGACCGGGTCTCCGGTACACCTTC. This gives the protein CASSERPGLRYTF.

The chain joins TRBV3-1 (or the pseudogene TRBV3-2) to TRBJ1-1; TRBD1 matches at 9 bases. V dropped 5 bases and J dropped 0; count of bases not matched to a gene: 7. Looked up from germline, CDR1 is LGHDT and CDR2 is YNNKEL (reference sequence). CDR3 length equals 16 residues. The CDR3 spells CASSEGGQGMNTEAFF. As DNA, the CDR3 is TGTGCCAGCAGCGAGGGGGGACAGGGAATGAACACTGAAGCTTTCTTT.

This chain connects TRBV7-8 to TRBJ1-6, with D perhaps matching TRBD1 (5 bases). The V and J ends lost 4 bases and 0 bases respectively, with 19 bases between them. CDR3 length: 19 residues. Germline assignment: CDR1 SGHVS and CDR2 FQNEAQ. CDR3 in amino acids: CASSYPLDSWSSYNSPLHF. The DNA for the CDR3 is TGTGCCAGCAGCTATCCCCTTGACAGTTGGAGCTCCTATAATTCACCCCTCCACTTT.

The V call is TRBV19, the J call TRBJ1-2; D not resolved. Trimming stripped 3 bases from V and 2 bases from J, with 7 bases between. The germline CDR1 and CDR2 sequences are LNHDA and SQIVND (reference sequence). This CDR3 is 13 amino acids long. The CDR3 here is CASSIQQNYGYTF. The CDR3, as DNA: TGTGCCAGTAGTATCCAACAGAACTATGGCTACACCTTC.

The chain combines TRBV21-1 with TRBJ2-3; TRBD2 is the table's D call and was not checked against the DNA. TRBV21-1 is tagged as a pseudogene. The CDR3 sequence is 12 residues long. The DNA for the CDR3 is TGTGCCAGCACCAAAAGCCGGGGGTACGAATATTTT. Its translation: CASTKSRGYEYF.

This clone is a singleton in its sample. The V gene is TRBV6-4, the J gene TRBJ1-3, with D possibly matching TRBD1 (5 bases). V was shortened by 1 base and J by 0 bases, with 13 bases between the two germline ends. Germline assignment: CDR1 MRHNA and CDR2 SNTAGT. This CDR3 comprises 17 residues. In DNA, the CDR3 is TGTGCCAGCAGTGACTGGGGTCAGGGCGACTCTGGAAACACCATATATTTT. Its protein product is CASSDWGQGDSGNTIYF.

This clone has only one observation. This rearrangement joins TRBV4-3 to TRBJ2-1; 12 positions match TRBD2. After removal of 5 bases from V and 6 bases from J, the junction contained 5 bases not matched to a gene. This CDR3 is built from 15 residues. Germline V lookup: CDR1 LGHNA, CDR2 YSLEER. The CDR3 bases are TGCGCCAGCAGCTACCTAGCGGGGGGGCCCAATGAGCAGTTCTTC. Residues: CASSYLAGGPNEQFF.

This chain connects TRBV9 to TRBJ2-1; the match to TRBD2 covers 12 bases. Germline V gene data show CDR1 as SGDLS and CDR2 as YYNGEE. CDR3 length equals 14 residues. V gave up 4 bases and J gave up 8 bases; unmatched junction bases: 4. CDR3 region: CASSLLAGGDEQFF. The CDR3 DNA follows: TGTGCCAGCAGCCTCCTAGCGGGAGGGGATGAGCAGTTCTTC.

The CDR3 DNA sequence: TGTGCCAGCAGCCCACGACAGGGGAAACAGACCCAGTACTTC. It translates to CASSPRQGKQTQYF. The chain uses TRBV11-3 and TRBJ2-5; 8 nucleotides agree with TRBD1. CDR3 size: 14 residues. V was pared by 5 bases and J by 6 bases, with 8 bases of the junction left unmatched. Per the germline V gene, CDR1 is SGHNT and CDR2 is YENEEA.

The chain couples TRBV4-3 to TRBJ2-1, with D possibly being TRBD1 (5 bases). The germline gives CDR1 LGHNA, CDR2 YSLEER. V was trimmed by 0 bases and J by 14 bases, leaving 14 bases between them. The CDR3 runs to 13 residues. CDR3 sequence reads: CASSQEISTVEFF. CDR3 bases: TGCGCCAGCAGCCAAGAAATCTCGACAGTAGAGTTCTTC.

The chain combines TRBV11-1 with TRBJ1-1; D not resolved. Trimming stripped 4 bases from V and 2 bases from J, with 14 bases between. Germline V gives CDR1 SGHAT, CDR2 FQDESV (reference sequence). The CDR3 covers 15 residues. The CDR3 bases are TGTGCCAGCAGCTCAGCGGGTCGGAGAAACACTGAAGCTTTCTTT. Protein: CASSSAGRRNTEAFF.

The rearrangement uses TRBV11-3 and TRBJ2-3; tentatively, D is TRBD2 (5 bases). Germline-derived CDR1 and CDR2 are SGHNT and YENEEA. The CDR3 spans 14 residues. Trimming pared 2 bases from V and 4 bases from J, leaving 10 bases between. The CDR3 loop reads CASSLFHGADTQYF. In DNA form, the CDR3 reads TGTGCCAGCAGCTTATTTCACGGGGCAGATACGCAGTATTTT.

V is TRBV5-1 and J is TRBJ1-1; TRBD1 agrees at 10 bases. J lost 4 bases, V lost 0 bases, and 9 bases had no gene match. This CDR3 region has 17 residues. Germline CDR1 and CDR2: SGHRS and YFSETQ. CDR3 nucleotides: TGCGCCAGCAGCTTGGTGCGGACAGGGGGAGGCTTCACTGAAGCTTTCTTT. Its protein is CASSLVRTGGGFTEAFF.

The chain employs TRBV5-6 and TRBJ2-3; D call uncertain. The CDR3 is 11 amino acids. CDR1 is SGHDT, CDR2 YYEEEE, per germline. The ends were cut back, 2 bases at V and 6 bases at J, with 4 bases in the middle. CDR3 DNA: TGTGCCAGCAGCTTACGGGATACGCAGTATTTT. It yields the protein CASSLRDTQYF. The whole variable domain, remainder taken from reference TRBV5-6 and TRBJ2-3, is DAGVTQSPTHLIKTRGQQVTLRCSPKSGHDTVSWYQQALGQGPQFIFQYYEEEERQRGNFPDRFSGHQFPNYSSELNVNALLLGDSALYLCASSLRDTQYFGPGTRLTVL.

The chain is built from TRBV6-4 and TRBJ2-2, with 8 nucleotides matching TRBD1. Germline CDR1 is MRHNA and CDR2 is SNTAGT. There are 14 residues in the CDR3. V trimming: 2 bases; J trimming: 6 bases; junction bases outside the gene matches: 2. The CDR3 DNA reads as TGTGCCAGCAGTGACCTACAGGGGGCCGGGGAGCTGTTTTTT. As protein: CASSDLQGAGELFF.

V and J are TRBV11-2 and TRBJ1-3; possible D gene TRBD1, 6 bases. Trimming removed 3 bases from V and 3 bases from J, with 9 bases in between. This CDR3 has 14 residues. From germline, CDR1 is SGHAT and CDR2 FQNNGV. CDR3 coding DNA: TGTGCCAGCAGCTTTACAGGGATTGGAAACACCATATATTTT. Residues: CASSFTGIGNTIYF.

The chain carries TRBV7-8 and TRBJ1-2; 7 bases fit TRBD1. The germline V gene has CDR1 SGHVS and CDR2 FQNEAQ. Trimming took 1 base from V and 5 from J; bases not matched to a gene: 7. This CDR3 contains 15 residues. DNA for the CDR3: TGTGCCAGCAGCTTAGTCGCAGGGGGAGAGTATGGCTACACCTTC. Translation: CASSLVAGGEYGYTF.